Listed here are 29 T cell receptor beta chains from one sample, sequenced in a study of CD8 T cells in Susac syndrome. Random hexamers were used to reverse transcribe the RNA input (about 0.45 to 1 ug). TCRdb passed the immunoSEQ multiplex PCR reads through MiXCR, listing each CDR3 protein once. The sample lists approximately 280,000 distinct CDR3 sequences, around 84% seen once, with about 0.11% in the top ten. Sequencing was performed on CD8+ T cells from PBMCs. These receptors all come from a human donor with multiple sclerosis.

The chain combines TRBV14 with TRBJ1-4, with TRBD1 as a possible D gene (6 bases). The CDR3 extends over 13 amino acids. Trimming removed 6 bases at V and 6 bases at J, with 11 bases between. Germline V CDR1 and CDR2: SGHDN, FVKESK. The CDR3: CASRGHGDEKLFF. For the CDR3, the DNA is TGTGCCAGCAGGGGACACGGAGATGAAAAACTGTTTTTT.

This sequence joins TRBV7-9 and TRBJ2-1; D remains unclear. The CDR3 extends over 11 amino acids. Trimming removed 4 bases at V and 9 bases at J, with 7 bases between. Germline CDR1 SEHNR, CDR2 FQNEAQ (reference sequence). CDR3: CASSSHSEQFF. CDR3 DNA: TGTGCCAGCAGCTCACATAGTGAGCAGTTCTTC.

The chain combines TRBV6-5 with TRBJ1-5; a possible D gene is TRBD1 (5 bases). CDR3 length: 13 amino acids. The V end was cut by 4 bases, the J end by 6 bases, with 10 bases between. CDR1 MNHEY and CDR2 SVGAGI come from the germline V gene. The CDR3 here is CASSFQGTQPQHF. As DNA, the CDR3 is TGTGCCAGCAGTTTCCAGGGAACTCAGCCCCAGCATTTT.

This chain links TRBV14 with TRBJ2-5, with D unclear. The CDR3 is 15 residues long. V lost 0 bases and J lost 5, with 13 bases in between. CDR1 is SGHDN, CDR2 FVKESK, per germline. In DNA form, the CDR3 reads TGTGCCAGCAGCCAAGAATCCCGTCGTAAGGAGACCCAGTACTTC. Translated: CASSQESRRKETQYF.

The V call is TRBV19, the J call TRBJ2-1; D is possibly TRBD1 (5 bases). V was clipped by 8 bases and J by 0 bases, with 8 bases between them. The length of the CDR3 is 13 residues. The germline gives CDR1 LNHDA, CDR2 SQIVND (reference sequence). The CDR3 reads CASRTGSYNEQFF. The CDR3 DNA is TGTGCCAGTCGAACAGGCTCCTACAATGAGCAGTTCTTC.

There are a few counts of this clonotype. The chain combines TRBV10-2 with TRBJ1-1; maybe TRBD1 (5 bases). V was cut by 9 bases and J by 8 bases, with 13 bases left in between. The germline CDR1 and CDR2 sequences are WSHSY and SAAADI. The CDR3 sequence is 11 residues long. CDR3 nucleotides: TGCGCCAGTGGTGAAGGGACCGAAGCTTTCTTT. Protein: CASGEGTEAFF.

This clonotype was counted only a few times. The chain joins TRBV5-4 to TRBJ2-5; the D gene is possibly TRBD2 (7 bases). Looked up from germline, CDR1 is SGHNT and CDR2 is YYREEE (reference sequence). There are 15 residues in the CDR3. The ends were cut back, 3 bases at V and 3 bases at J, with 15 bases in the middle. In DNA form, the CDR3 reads TGTGCCAGCAGCTCCCGGGGGGCGCCCGAAGAGACCCAGTACTTC. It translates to CASSSRGAPEETQYF. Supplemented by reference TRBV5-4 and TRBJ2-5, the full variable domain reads ETGVTQSPTHLIKTRGQQVTLRCSSQSGHNTVSWYQQALGQGPQFIFQYYREEENGRGNFPPRFSGLQFPNYSSELNVNALELDDSALYLCASSSRGAPEETQYFGPGTRLLVL.

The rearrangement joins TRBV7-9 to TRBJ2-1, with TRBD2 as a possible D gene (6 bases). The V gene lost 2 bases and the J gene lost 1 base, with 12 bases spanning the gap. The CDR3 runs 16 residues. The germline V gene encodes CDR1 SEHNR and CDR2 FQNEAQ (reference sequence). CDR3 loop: CASSLYAGRSYNEQFF. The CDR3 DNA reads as TGTGCCAGCAGCTTATATGCGGGGCGATCCTACAATGAGCAGTTCTTC.

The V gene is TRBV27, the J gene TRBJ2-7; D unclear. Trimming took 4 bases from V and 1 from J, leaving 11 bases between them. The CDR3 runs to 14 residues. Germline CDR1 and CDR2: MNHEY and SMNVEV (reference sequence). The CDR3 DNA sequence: TGTGCCAGCAGTTCCGATGGGTCATCCTACGAGCAGTACTTC. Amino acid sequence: CASSSDGSSYEQYF.

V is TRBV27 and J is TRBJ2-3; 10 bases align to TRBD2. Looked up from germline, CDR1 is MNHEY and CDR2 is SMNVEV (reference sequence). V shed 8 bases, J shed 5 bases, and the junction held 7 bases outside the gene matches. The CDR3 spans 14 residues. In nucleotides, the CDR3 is TGTGCCAGCCGAGGGGCTAGCGGGAGAGATACGCAGTATTTT. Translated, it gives CASRGASGRDTQYF.

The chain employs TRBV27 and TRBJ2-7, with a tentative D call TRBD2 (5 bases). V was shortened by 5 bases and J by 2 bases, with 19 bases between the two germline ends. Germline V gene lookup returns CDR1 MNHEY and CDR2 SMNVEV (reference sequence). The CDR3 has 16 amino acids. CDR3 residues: CASSPSTGESAYEQYF. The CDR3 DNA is TGTGCCAGCAGTCCCTCCACCGGGGAATCGGCCTACGAGCAGTACTTC.

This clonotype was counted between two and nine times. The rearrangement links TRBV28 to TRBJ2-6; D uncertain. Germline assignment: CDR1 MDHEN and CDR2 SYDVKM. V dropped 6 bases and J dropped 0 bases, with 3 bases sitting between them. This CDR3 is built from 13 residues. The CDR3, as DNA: TGTGCCAGCAGGAGCTCTGGGGCCAACGTCCTGACTTTC. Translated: CASRSSGANVLTF.

The DNA for the CDR3 is TGTGCCAGCAGTCCGCCCTTTGAGAGGTCGGCCAAAAACATTCAGTACTTC. It translates to CASSPPFERSAKNIQYF. The J gene is TRBJ2-4, the V gene TRBV28; D is unresolved. This CDR3 spans 17 amino acids. Germline values: CDR1 MDHEN, CDR2 SYDVKM. The V and J ends lost 5 bases and 1 base respectively, with 18 bases between them. Looking up the rest from reference TRBV28 and TRBJ2-4 gives the full variable domain: DVKVTQSSRYLVKRTGEKVFLECVQDMDHENMFWYRQDPGLGLRLIYFSYDVKMKEKGDIPEGYSVSREKKERFSLILESASTNQTSMYLCASSPPFERSAKNIQYFGAGTRLSVL.

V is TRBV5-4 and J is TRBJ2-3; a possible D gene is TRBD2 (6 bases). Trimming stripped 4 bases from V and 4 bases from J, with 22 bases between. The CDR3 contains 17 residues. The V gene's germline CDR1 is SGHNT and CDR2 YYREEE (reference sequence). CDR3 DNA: TGTGCCAGCAGCAAGACGGGAGTGGGCCGTCTGGCAGATACGCAGTATTTT. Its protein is CASSKTGVGRLADTQYF.

CDR3 DNA: TGTGCCAGCAGCTCGTCACCACGGGGGGACACTGAAGCTTTCTTT. Residues: CASSSSPRGDTEAFF. V usage is TRBV7-6 and J usage is TRBJ1-1; TRBD1 is a possible D gene (5 bases). Germline V gene lookup returns CDR1 SGHVS and CDR2 FNYEAQ. V was cut by 4 bases and J by 3 bases, with 15 bases left in between. CDR3 length: 15 amino acids.

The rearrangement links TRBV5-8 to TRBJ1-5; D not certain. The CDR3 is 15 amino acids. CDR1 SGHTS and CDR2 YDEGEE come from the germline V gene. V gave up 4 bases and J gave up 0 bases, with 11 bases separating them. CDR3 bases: TGTGCCAGCAGCCCAGTCGGGCATAGCAATCAGCCCCAGCATTTT. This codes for CASSPVGHSNQPQHF.

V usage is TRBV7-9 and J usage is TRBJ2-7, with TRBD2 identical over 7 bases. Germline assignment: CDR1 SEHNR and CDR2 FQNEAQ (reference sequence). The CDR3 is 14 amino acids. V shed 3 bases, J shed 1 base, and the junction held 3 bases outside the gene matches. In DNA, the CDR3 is TGTGCCAGCAGCTTCAGGGAGGGTTCCTACGAGCAGTACTTC. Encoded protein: CASSFREGSYEQYF.

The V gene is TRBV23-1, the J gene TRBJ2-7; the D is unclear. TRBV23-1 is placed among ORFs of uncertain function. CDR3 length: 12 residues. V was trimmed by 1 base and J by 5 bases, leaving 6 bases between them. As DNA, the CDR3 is TGCGCCAGCAGTCAATGTTCCAACGAGCAGTACTTC. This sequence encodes CASSQCSNEQYF.

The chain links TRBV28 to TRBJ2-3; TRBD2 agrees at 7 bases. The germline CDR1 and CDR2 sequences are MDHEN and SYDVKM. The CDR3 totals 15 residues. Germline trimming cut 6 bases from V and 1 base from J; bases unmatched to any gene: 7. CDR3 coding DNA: TGTGCCAGCAGCCCGTACCGGGAGGGCACAGATACGCAGTATTTT. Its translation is CASSPYREGTDTQYF.

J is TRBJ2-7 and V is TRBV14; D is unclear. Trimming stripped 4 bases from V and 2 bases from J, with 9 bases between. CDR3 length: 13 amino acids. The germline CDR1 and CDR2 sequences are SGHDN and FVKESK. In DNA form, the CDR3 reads TGTGCCAGCAGCCCCCGGCGGCCCTACGAGCAGTACTTC. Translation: CASSPRRPYEQYF. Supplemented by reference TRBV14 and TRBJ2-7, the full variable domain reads EAGVTQFPSHSVIEKGQTVTLRCDPISGHDNLYWYRRVMGKEIKFLLHFVKESKQDESGMPNNRFLAERTGGTYSTLKVQPAELEDSGVYFCASSPRRPYEQYFGPGTRLTVT.

The CDR3, as DNA: TGTGCCAGCAGTGAATTTCCACGGGGGGATAGCGGAGCTCCCTACGAGCAGTACTTC. Translating gives CASSEFPRGDSGAPYEQYF. The chain uses TRBV6-1 and TRBJ2-7; 7 bases are shared with TRBD2. V lost 2 bases, J lost 2 bases, and 18 bases stayed unmatched. Germline loops: CDR1 MNHNS, CDR2 SASEGT. The CDR3 contains 19 residues.

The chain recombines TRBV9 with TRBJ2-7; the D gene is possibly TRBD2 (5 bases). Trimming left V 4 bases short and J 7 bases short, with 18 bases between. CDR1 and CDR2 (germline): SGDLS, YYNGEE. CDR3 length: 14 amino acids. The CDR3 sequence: CASSPSGRVGEQYF. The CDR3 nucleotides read TGTGCCAGCAGCCCCAGCGGTAGGGTCGGGGAGCAGTACTTC.

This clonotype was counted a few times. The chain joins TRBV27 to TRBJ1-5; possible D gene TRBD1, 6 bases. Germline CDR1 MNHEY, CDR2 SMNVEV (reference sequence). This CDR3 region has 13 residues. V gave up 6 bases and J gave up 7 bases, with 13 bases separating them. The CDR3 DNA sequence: TGTGCCAGCAGCCTTCGAGGGGGGCAGCCCCAGCATTTT. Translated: CASSLRGGQPQHF.

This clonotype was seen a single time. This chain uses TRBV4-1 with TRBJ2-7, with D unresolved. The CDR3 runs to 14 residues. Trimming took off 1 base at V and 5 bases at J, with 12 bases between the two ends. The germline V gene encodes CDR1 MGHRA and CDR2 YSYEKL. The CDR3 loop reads CASSQVVRLNEQYF. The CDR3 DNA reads TGCGCCAGCAGCCAAGTAGTCAGGTTGAACGAGCAGTACTTC.

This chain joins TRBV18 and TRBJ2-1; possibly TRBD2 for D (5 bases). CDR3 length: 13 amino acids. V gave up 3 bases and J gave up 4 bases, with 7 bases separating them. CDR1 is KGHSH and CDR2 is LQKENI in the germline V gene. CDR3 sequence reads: CASSPTTYNEQFF. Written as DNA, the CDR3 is TGTGCCAGCTCACCGACTACGTACAATGAGCAGTTCTTC.

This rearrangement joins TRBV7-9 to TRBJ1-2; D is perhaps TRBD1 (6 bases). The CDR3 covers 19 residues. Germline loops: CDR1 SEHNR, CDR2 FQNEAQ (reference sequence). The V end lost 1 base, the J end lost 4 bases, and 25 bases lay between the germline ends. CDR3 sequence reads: CASSLEGGTPTLDVYGYTF. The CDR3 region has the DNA TGTGCCAGCAGCTTAGAGGGAGGGACACCAACCTTAGATGTCTATGGCTACACCTTC.

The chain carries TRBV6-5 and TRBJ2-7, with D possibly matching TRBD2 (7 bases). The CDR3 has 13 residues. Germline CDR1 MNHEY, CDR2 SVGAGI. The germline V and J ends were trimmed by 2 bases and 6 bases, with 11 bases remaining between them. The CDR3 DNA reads TGTGCCAGCAGTTACAGGGGGGGGATCGAGCAGTACTTC. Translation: CASSYRGGIEQYF.

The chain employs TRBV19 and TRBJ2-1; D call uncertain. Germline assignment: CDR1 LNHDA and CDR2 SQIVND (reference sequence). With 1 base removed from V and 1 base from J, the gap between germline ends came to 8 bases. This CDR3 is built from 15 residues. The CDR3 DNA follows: TGTGCCAGTAGTATAGTGGCAGTTTCCTACAATGAGCAGTTCTTC. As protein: CASSIVAVSYNEQFF.

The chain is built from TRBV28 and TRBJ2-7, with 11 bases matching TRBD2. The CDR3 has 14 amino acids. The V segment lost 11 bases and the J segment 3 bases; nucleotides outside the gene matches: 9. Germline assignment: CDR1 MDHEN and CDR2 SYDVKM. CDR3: CAGNSGRDIYEQYF. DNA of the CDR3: TGTGCCGGAAATAGCGGGAGGGACATCTACGAGCAGTACTTC.